A selection of T cell receptor beta chains follows, all from one sample in a study of CD8 T cells in ankylosing spondylitis. TCRdb used MiXCR to reprocess the 5' RACE reads, holding one entry per CDR3 protein. The data show 25,000 to 35,000 distinct CDR3 sequences, around 30% seen once. Sequenced: synovial fluid, either unsorted or a sorted T cell fraction (not recorded which). The receptors were gathered from a male donor with ankylosing spondylitis. Both conserved end residues are part of each CDR3. A D gene is named only where the DNA matches it firmly. Only some rows state a clone size, as once, few, many or a class for expanded clones.

cdr3_aa cdr3_nt j_call d_call clone_size v_call
CATESGTSNTEAFF TGTGCCACCGAGTCCGGGACATCGAACACTGAAGCTTTCTTT TRBJ1-1 - few TRBV10-3
CSARGGQGYTGELFF TGCAGTGCTAGAGGGGGACAGGGGTACACCGGGGAGCTGTTTTTT TRBJ2-2 TRBD1 once TRBV20-1
CASSLDGEYQETQYF TGTGCCAGCAGTTTAGACGGCGAGTACCAAGAGACCCAGTACTTC TRBJ2-5 - - TRBV28
CANVDLGAPNTEAFF TGTGCCAACGTAGATTTGGGGGCCCCGAACACTGAAGCTTTCTTT TRBJ1-1 - many TRBV7-9
CASSYSTGNTGELFF TGTGCCAGCAGTTACTCAACCGGGAACACCGGGGAGCTGTTTTTT TRBJ2-2 - few TRBV6-5
CASSAPREAEAFF TGTGCCAGCAGCGCCCCGAGGGAGGCTGAAGCTTTCTTT TRBJ1-1 - - TRBV9
CATSDLGARDNEQFF TGTGCCACCAGTGATCTGGGGGCGCGCGACAATGAGCAGTTCTTC TRBJ2-1 - - TRBV24-1
CASSTPDRGPGYTF TGTGCCAGCAGTACCCCGGACAGGGGGCCTGGCTACACCTTC TRBJ1-2 TRBD1 few TRBV12-3/TRBV12-4
CTISETGPNYGYTF TGTACCATCAGTGAAACAGGACCTAACTATGGCTACACCTTC TRBJ1-2 - - TRBV10-3
CASSRGQTNTEAFF TGCGCCAGCAGCCGAGGACAGACGAACACTGAAGCTTTCTTT TRBJ1-1 - few TRBV4-1
CASSFGRGTDTQYF TGTGCCAGCAGCTTTGGTAGGGGGACAGATACGCAGTATTTT TRBJ2-3 - - TRBV13
CAISEELAGANSTDTQYF TGTGCCATCAGTGAGGAACTAGCGGGAGCCAATAGCACAGATACGCAGTATTTT TRBJ2-3 TRBD2 few TRBV10-3
CASNPGQEYNEQFF TGTGCCAGTAACCCGGGACAGGAATACAATGAGCAGTTCTTC TRBJ2-1 TRBD1 - TRBV14
CASSKTGAGGTDTQYF TGTGCCAGCAGCAAGACAGGGGCGGGAGGTACAGATACGCAGTATTTT TRBJ2-3 - - TRBV7-8
CPQTGASSYNEQFF TGTCCTCAGACGGGGGCTAGCTCCTACAATGAGCAGTTCTTC TRBJ2-1 - few TRBV30
CASSGLRLTEAFF TGTGCCAGCAGCGGTCTCCGGCTGACTGAAGCTTTCTTT TRBJ1-1 - - TRBV11-2
CSASLYEGNYGYTF TGCAGTGCTAGTTTGTACGAAGGAAACTATGGCTACACCTTC TRBJ1-2 - - TRBV20-1
CASSFGSGQPQHF TGTGCCAGCAGTTTCGGCTCGGGGCAGCCCCAGCATTTT TRBJ1-5 - many TRBV27
CASSAKGRVEETQYF TGTGCCAGCAGTGCCAAAGGACGGGTAGAAGAGACCCAGTACTTC TRBJ2-5 - few TRBV25-1
CASSLNWDYGYTF TGTGCCAGCAGCTTGAATTGGGATTATGGCTACACCTTC TRBJ1-2 - - TRBV5-6
CASSLERRYGQFF TGTGCCAGCAGCTTGGAGCGGCGTTATGGGCAGTTCTTC TRBJ2-1 - many TRBV11-2
CSLGEETQYF TGCAGTCTAGGGGAAGAGACCCAGTACTTC TRBJ2-5 - many TRBV29-1
CSARAGALSNQPQHF TGCAGTGCTAGAGCAGGGGCACTTAGCAATCAGCCCCAGCATTTT TRBJ1-5 - - TRBV20-1
CASSEEVVNTEAFF TGTGCCAGCAGTGAAGAGGTGGTAAACACTGAAGCTTTCTTT TRBJ1-1 - few TRBV6-1